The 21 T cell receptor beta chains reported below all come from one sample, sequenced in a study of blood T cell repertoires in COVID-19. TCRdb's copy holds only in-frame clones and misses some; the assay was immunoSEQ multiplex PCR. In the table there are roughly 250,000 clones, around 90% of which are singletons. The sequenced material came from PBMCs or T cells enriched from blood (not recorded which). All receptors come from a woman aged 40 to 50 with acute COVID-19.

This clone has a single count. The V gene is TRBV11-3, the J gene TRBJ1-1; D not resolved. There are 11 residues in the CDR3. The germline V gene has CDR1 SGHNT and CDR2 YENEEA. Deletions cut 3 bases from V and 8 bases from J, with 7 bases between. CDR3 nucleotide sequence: TGTGCCAGCAGCTTGAGGGAAGAAGCTTTCTTT. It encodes CASSLREEAFF.

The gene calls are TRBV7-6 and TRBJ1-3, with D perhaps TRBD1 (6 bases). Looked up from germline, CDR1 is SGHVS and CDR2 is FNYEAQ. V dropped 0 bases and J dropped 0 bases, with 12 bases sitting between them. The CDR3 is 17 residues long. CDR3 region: CASSLANREISGNTIYF. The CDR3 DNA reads TGTGCCAGCAGCTTAGCCAACAGGGAGATCTCTGGAAACACCATATATTTT.

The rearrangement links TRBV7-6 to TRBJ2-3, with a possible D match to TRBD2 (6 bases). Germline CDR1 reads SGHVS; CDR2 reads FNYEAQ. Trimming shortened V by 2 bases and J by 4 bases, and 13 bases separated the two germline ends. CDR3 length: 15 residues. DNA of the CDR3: TGTGCCAGCAGCTTAACGGCGGGGTTAGCAGATACGCAGTATTTT. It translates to CASSLTAGLADTQYF.

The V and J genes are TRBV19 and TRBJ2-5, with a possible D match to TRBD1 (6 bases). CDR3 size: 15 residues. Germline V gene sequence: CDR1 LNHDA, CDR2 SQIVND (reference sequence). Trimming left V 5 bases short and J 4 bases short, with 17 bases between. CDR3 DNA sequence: TGTGCCAGTAGTCCCAGAGGGGAAGGGGGAGAGACCCAGTACTTC. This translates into CASSPRGEGGETQYF.

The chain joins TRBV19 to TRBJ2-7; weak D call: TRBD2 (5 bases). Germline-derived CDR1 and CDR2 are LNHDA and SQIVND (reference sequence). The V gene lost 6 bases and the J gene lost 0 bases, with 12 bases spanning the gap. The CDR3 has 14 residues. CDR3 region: CASRGVGSSYEQYF. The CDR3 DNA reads TGTGCCAGTAGGGGCGTGGGGAGCTCCTACGAGCAGTACTTC.

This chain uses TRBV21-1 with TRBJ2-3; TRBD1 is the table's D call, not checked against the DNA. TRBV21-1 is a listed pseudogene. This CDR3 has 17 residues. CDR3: CASSTPPRGQNPDTQYF. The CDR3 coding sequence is TGTGCCAGCAGCACTCCCCCCCGGGGACAAAACCCAGATACGCAGTATTTT.

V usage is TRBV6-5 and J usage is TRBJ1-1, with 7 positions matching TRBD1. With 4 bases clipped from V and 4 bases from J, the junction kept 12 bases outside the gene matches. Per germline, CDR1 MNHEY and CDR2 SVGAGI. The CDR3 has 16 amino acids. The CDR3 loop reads CASSSPWFRGPTEAFF. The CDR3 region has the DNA TGTGCCAGCAGTTCCCCCTGGTTTAGGGGGCCCACTGAAGCTTTCTTT.

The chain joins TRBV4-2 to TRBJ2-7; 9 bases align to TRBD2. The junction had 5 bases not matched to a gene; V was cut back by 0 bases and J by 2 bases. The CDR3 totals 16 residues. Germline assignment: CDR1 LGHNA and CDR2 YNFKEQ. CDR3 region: CASSQDVAGEAYEQYF. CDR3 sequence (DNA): TGTGCCAGCAGCCAAGATGTAGCGGGAGAAGCCTACGAGCAGTACTTC.

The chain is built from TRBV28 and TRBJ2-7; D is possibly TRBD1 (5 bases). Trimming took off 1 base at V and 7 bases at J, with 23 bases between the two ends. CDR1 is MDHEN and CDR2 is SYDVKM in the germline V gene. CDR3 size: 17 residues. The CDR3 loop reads CASSLSSEVGVLWEQYF. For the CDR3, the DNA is TGTGCCAGCAGTTTATCCTCGGAAGTAGGGGTTCTTTGGGAGCAGTACTTC.

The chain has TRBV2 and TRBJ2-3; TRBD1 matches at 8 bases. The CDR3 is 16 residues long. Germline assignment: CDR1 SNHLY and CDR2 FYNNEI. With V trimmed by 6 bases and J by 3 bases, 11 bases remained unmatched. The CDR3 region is CASSITGGGSTDTQYF. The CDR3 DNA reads TGTGCCAGCAGCATTACAGGGGGAGGTTCGACAGATACGCAGTATTTT.

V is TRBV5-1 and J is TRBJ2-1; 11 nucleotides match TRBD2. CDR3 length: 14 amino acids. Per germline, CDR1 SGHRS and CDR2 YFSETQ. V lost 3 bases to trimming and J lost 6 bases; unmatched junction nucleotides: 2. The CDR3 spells CASSSLAGANEQFF. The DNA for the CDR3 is TGCGCCAGCAGCTCACTAGCGGGGGCCAATGAGCAGTTCTTC.

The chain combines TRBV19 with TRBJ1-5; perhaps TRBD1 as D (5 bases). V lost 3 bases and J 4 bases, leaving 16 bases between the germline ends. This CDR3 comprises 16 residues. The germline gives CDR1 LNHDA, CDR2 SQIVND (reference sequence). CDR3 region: CASSMGGDRGNQPQHF. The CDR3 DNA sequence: TGTGCCAGTAGTATGGGGGGGGACCGCGGGAATCAGCCCCAGCATTTT.

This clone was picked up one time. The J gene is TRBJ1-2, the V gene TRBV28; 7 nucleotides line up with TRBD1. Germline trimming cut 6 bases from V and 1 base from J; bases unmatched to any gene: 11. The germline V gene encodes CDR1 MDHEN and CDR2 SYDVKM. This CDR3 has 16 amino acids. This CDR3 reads CASRPHGTAINYGYTF. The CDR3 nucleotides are TGTGCCAGCAGACCCCACGGGACAGCGATTAACTATGGCTACACCTTC.

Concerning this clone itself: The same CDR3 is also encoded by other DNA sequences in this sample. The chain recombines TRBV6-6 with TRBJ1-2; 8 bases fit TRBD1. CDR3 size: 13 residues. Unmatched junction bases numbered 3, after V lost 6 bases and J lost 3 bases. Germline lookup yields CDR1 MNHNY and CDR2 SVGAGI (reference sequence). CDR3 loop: CASSPTGDYGYTF. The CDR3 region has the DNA TGTGCCAGCAGCCCGACAGGGGACTATGGCTACACCTTC.

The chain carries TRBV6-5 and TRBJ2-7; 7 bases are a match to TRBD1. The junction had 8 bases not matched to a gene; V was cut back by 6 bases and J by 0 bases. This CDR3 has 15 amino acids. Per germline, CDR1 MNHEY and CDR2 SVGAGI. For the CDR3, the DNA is TGTGCCAGCAGCCCAAACAGGGGTAGCTCCTACGAGCAGTACTTC. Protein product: CASSPNRGSSYEQYF.

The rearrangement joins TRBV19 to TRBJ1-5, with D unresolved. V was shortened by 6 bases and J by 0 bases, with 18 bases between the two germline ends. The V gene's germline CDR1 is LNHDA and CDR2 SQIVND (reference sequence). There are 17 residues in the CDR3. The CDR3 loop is CASRPTLQSRSNQPQHF. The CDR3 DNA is TGTGCCAGTAGACCAACCTTACAGTCCCGTAGCAATCAGCCCCAGCATTTT.

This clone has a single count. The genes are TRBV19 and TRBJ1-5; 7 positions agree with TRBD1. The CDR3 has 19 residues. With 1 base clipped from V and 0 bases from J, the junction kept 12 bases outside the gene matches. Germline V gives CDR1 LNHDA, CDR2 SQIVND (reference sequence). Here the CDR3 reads CASSIGWRTGLYSNQPQHF. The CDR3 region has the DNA TGTGCCAGTAGTATAGGGTGGAGGACAGGCCTTTATAGCAATCAGCCCCAGCATTTT.

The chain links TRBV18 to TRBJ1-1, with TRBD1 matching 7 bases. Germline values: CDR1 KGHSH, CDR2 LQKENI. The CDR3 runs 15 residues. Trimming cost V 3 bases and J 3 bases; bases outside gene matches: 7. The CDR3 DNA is TGTGCCAGCTCACCCCGACAGGGTATAGACACTGAAGCTTTCTTT. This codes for CASSPRQGIDTEAFF.

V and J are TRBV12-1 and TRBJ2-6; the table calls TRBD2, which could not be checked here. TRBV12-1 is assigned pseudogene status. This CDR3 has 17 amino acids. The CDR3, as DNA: TGTGCCAGCAGCTTTCTTACGGCGGTCCCTGGGGCCAACGTCCTGACTTTC. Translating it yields CASSFLTAVPGANVLTF.

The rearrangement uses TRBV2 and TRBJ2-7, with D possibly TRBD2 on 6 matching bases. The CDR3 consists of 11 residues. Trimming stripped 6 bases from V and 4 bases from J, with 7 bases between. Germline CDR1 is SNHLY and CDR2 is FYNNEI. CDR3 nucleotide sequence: TGTGCCAGCAGGGGGGGATACGAGCAGTACTTC. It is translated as CASRGGYEQYF.

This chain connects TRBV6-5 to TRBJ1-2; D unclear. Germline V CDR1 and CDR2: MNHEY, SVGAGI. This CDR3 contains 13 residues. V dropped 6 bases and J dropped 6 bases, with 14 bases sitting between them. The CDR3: CASRPGPGDGYTF. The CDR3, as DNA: TGTGCCAGCAGACCGGGCCCCGGGGATGGCTACACCTTC.